The 16 T cell receptor beta chains below all came from one sample that was sequenced in a study of shared clonotypes between healthy human individuals. Some clones are missing from TCRdb's copy, which holds only in-frame ones; the method was immunoSEQ multiplex PCR. The table records 1.5 million to 2.5 million clones, 85% to 95% of them present only once. Positive CCR7 selection of CD45RO-negative cells yielded the naive CD8 cells, and terminally differentiated effector memory CD45RA+ cells were excluded. Sequenced input: naive CD8+ T cells sorted from blood. Receptor source: a man between 18 and 35 years old in good health.

The rearrangement joins TRBV6-1 to TRBJ1-4; TRBD1 matches at 7 bases. There are 18 residues in the CDR3. In germline, CDR1 is MNHNS, CDR2 SASEGT. V lost 4 bases to trimming and J lost 7 bases; unmatched junction nucleotides: 18. The CDR3 is CASSGPGTVSSDLEKLFF. The CDR3 nucleotides read TGTGCCAGCAGTGGACCCGGGACAGTTTCTTCCGACCTTGAAAAACTGTTTTTT.

V is TRBV10-2 and J is TRBJ2-3; D may be TRBD1 or TRBD2 (5 bases each). CDR1 and CDR2 from the germline V gene are WSHSY and SAAADI. The CDR3 has 12 amino acids. V was clipped by 8 bases and J by 6 bases, with 12 bases between them. The CDR3 region is CASEGDVDTQYF. The CDR3 coding sequence is TGCGCCAGCGAAGGGGACGTTGATACGCAGTATTTT.

This rearrangement joins TRBV28 to TRBJ1-3, with D tentatively TRBD1 (5 bases). The germline gives CDR1 MDHEN, CDR2 SYDVKM. The CDR3 contains 17 residues. Trimming stripped 5 bases from V and 0 bases from J, with 17 bases between. CDR3 protein: CASSPLTEIISGNTIYF. In DNA form, the CDR3 reads TGTGCCAGCAGTCCTCTGACAGAAATAATCTCTGGAAACACCATATATTTT.

This clone was seen more than once but under ten times. CDR3 in DNA: TGTGCCTGGAACCGGGAAAACAATCAGCCCCAGCATTTT. Translated, it gives CAWNRENNQPQHF. The rearrangement links TRBV30 to TRBJ1-5; D not certain. CDR1 GTSNPN and CDR2 SVGIG come from the germline V gene (reference sequence). Trimming took off 4 bases at V and 3 bases at J, with 10 bases between the two ends. This CDR3 region has 13 residues. The whole variable domain, remainder taken from reference TRBV30 and TRBJ1-5, is SQTIHQWPATLVQPVGSPLSLECTVEGTSNPNLYWYRQAAGRGLQLLFYSVGIGQISSEVPQNLSASRPQDRQFILSSKKLLLSDSGFYLCAWNRENNQPQHFGDGTRLSIL.

The rearrangement uses TRBV19 and TRBJ2-2; D remains unclear. Germline loops: CDR1 LNHDA, CDR2 SQIVND (reference sequence). The CDR3 has 12 amino acids. Trimming pared 7 bases from V and 7 bases from J, leaving 10 bases between. The CDR3 DNA is TGTGCCAGTATGATAGGCGGCGGGGAGCTGTTTTTT. Translation: CASMIGGGELFF.

This chain joins TRBV13 and TRBJ2-7; possibly TRBD1 for D (6 bases). The CDR3 covers 17 residues. Germline V lookup: CDR1 PRHDT, CDR2 FYEKMQ (reference sequence). V lost 4 bases and J 0 bases, leaving 19 bases between the germline ends. The CDR3 bases are TGTGCCAGCAGCTCACGGGGCAAAGCGGACAGCTCCTACGAGCAGTACTTC. Amino acid sequence: CASSSRGKADSSYEQYF.

V is TRBV7-8 and J is TRBJ1-4; TRBD1 might be the D (6 bases). This CDR3 has 14 residues. Germline-derived CDR1 and CDR2 are SGHVS and FQNEAQ. With 5 bases removed from V and 7 bases from J, the gap between germline ends came to 14 bases. The CDR3 DNA sequence: TGTGCCAGCAGCCTCGCGGGGGGCGGTGAAAAACTGTTTTTT. Protein sequence: CASSLAGGGEKLFF.

The rearrangement uses TRBV7-9 and TRBJ1-5; 10 positions match TRBD1. V lost 5 bases to trimming and J lost 16 bases; unmatched junction nucleotides: 8. The germline CDR1 and CDR2 sequences are SEHNR and FQNEAQ (reference sequence). The CDR3 length is 12 residues. The CDR3 nucleotides are TGTGCCAGCAGCGCCGGACAGGGGGGTTCACATTTT. Translation gives CASSAGQGGSHF.

This sequence joins TRBV13 and TRBJ2-7; tentative D call: TRBD1 (5 bases). V lost 5 bases and J lost 4, with 15 bases in between. From germline, CDR1 is PRHDT and CDR2 FYEKMQ (reference sequence). This CDR3 has 14 residues. CDR3 sequence: CASSPGRVGYEQYF. The CDR3 bases are TGTGCCAGCAGCCCCGGCAGGGTTGGATACGAGCAGTACTTC.

The chain combines TRBV29-1 with TRBJ2-1, with 8 bases that match TRBD2. The CDR3 length is 14 residues. Trimming took 4 bases from V and 2 from J; bases not matched to a gene: 4. Germline V gene sequence: CDR1 SQVTM, CDR2 ANQGSEA. CDR3 loop: CSVVGAGAYNEQFF. The CDR3 DNA is TGCAGCGTTGTGGGAGCGGGGGCCTACAATGAGCAGTTCTTC.

In its sample, this clone was seen once. The rearrangement links TRBV6-1 to TRBJ1-2; 7 bases match TRBD1. The CDR3 covers 15 residues. J gave up 3 bases and V 7 bases, and 11 bases lay outside the gene matches. CDR1 is MNHNS, CDR2 SASEGT, per germline. The CDR3 loop is CASTLRGQEHYGYTF. The DNA of the CDR3 is TGTGCCAGCACCCTGCGAGGACAGGAGCACTATGGCTACACCTTC.

This clone was recorded once. V gene TRBV5-6 combines with J gene TRBJ2-5, with no clear D. V was cut by 0 bases and J by 2 bases, with 11 bases left in between. The CDR3 runs to 15 residues. Germline V gives CDR1 SGHDT, CDR2 YYEEEE. The CDR3: CASSLVSDYQETQYF. The CDR3 DNA reads as TGTGCCAGCAGCTTGGTGTCAGATTATCAAGAGACCCAGTACTTC.

To note about this clone: The sample contains more than one DNA sequence encoding this CDR3. The chain joins TRBV5-6 to TRBJ2-7; D ambiguous. The CDR3 contains 13 residues. Germline lookup yields CDR1 SGHDT and CDR2 YYEEEE. Deletions cut 0 bases from V and 5 bases from J, with 9 bases between. The CDR3 DNA sequence: TGTGCCAGCAGCTTGGGGCAGCGCAACGAGCAGTACTTC. Translated, it gives CASSLGQRNEQYF.

To note about this clone: This same CDR3 is encoded by further DNA sequences in the sample. The chain couples TRBV27 to TRBJ1-2, with a possible D match to TRBD1 (5 bases). The CDR3 length is 13 residues. V lost 5 bases to trimming and J lost 2 bases, with 9 bases between them. Germline V gene sequence: CDR1 MNHEY, CDR2 SMNVEV (reference sequence). The CDR3: CASSPQENYGYTF. CDR3 sequence (DNA): TGTGCCAGCAGTCCACAGGAAAACTATGGCTACACCTTC.

The J gene is TRBJ2-3, the V gene TRBV25-1, with a tentative D call TRBD1 (5 bases). V lost 8 bases to trimming and J lost 15 bases, with 12 bases between them. Per the germline V gene, CDR1 is MGHDK and CDR2 is SYGVNS. The CDR3 is made up of 9 amino acids. The CDR3 reads CASGAPSYF. CDR3 DNA: TGTGCCAGCGGGGCGCCGTCTTATTTT.

The J gene is TRBJ2-7, the V gene TRBV5-1; TRBD2 aligns across 10 bases. The CDR3 is 15 residues long. Germline V gives CDR1 SGHRS, CDR2 YFSETQ. Losses at the gene ends were 4 bases for V and 6 bases for J; bases not matched to a gene: 10. For the CDR3, the DNA is TGCGCCAGCAGCCCCTCAGCGGGAGGGCCCCTCGAGCAGTACTTC. It codes for CASSPSAGGPLEQYF.